The sequence of this T cell receptor (beta chain) was determined in a study of metastatic and nonmetastatic thyroid tumors. Study background: Malignant and benign thyroid patients had repertoires compared in peripheral blood and tumor or nodule tissue. The study, taken as a whole, reports: The study reportedly found significantly higher TCR beta diversity in malignant thyroid tumors than benign nodules, in blood and tumor.

This clone was counted ten times or more. The target antigen is unknown. In the authors' methods: Differences in CDR3 between clinicopathological groups were drawn on to build a classifier intended to discriminate distant-metastatic papillary thyroid cancer patients. TCRdb used MiXCR to call clones anew from the PCR reads. V and J calls and clone size were set by TCRdb, not the authors. The table has some 16,000 clones, approximately 13% seen once; the top ten hold less than 20%. Germline CDR1 and CDR2: KGHSH and LQKENI. J lost 6 bases, V lost 3 bases, and 6 bases had no gene match. The CDR3 runs 14 residues. All patients reached thyroid surgery having received no treatment beforehand.

Sequencing was done on a sample of tumor tissue. This clonotype originated in a female donor with papillary thyroid cancer or a benign thyroid nodule (not recorded which). Some clones in this sample may be carry-over from other donors' samples. The chain is built from TRBV18 and TRBJ1-2, with 8 bases fitting TRBD1. The DNA of the CDR3 is TGTGCCAGCTCACCTCAGGGGGCAATGGATGGCTACACCTTC. Amino acids: CASSPQGAMDGYTF.